Listed below are T cell receptor beta chains from one sample, sequenced in a study of T cells after yellow fever vaccination. TCRdb fed the 5' RACE reads into MiXCR, producing one record per CDR3 protein. The sample contains around 550,000 distinct CDR3 sequences, about a fifth of which appear only once. Sequenced here: PBMCs, sampled 15 days after the yellow fever booster vaccination. The receptors here all came from a young man who received the YFV17D yellow fever vaccine. Both conserved end residues are part of each CDR3. Each record gives: V gene, CDR3 protein.

v_call: TRBV6-2/TRBV6-3; cdr3_aa: CASSLRQGSSYNEQFF
v_call: TRBV7-8; cdr3_aa: CASSPVGGRAPGELFF
v_call: TRBV29-1; cdr3_aa: CSVEGQGATYEQYF
v_call: TRBV28; cdr3_aa: CASSSSGRQFF
v_call: TRBV5-1; cdr3_aa: CASSSGTGSFSTEAFF
v_call: TRBV18; cdr3_aa: CASSEGRPTGELFF
v_call: TRBV20-1; cdr3_aa: CSARTSGTSGELFF
v_call: TRBV6-1; cdr3_aa: CASSESRGVYSYEQYF
v_call: TRBV3-1; cdr3_aa: CASDQEGSHNEQFF
v_call: TRBV25-1; cdr3_aa: CASSELPGVENIQYF
v_call: TRBV6-2/TRBV6-3; cdr3_aa: CASSYRTGNTEAFF
v_call: TRBV10-3; cdr3_aa: CAISERQREQYF
v_call: TRBV12-3/TRBV12-4; cdr3_aa: CASRDRDRNTEAFF
v_call: TRBV4-3; cdr3_aa: CASSHGTYNSPLHF
v_call: TRBV7-9; cdr3_aa: CASSLALDSQYF
v_call: TRBV29-1; cdr3_aa: CSIHPSGTDTQYF
v_call: TRBV7-2; cdr3_aa: CASSFGTRYNEQFF
v_call: TRBV20-1; cdr3_aa: CSARFYQGNTYEQYF
v_call: TRBV15; cdr3_aa: CATSRDTHSQETQYF
v_call: TRBV7-9; cdr3_aa: CASSLPPARPFF
v_call: TRBV30; cdr3_aa: CAWSVQGGHGYTF
v_call: TRBV5-1; cdr3_aa: CASSYRATNTEAFF
v_call: TRBV6-5; cdr3_aa: CASSYRGANSPLHF
v_call: TRBV29-1; cdr3_aa: CSVRASGREKTQYF
v_call: TRBV28; cdr3_aa: CASSFSPLARKHTDTQYF
v_call: TRBV18; cdr3_aa: CASSKSGGYEQYF
v_call: TRBV10-3; cdr3_aa: CAISAGTSGVQETQYF
v_call: TRBV28; cdr3_aa: CATKTSGRTTHNEQFF
v_call: TRBV5-1; cdr3_aa: CASSRGTGRSGYTF
v_call: TRBV27; cdr3_aa: CASSFTGGGSIPYEQYF
v_call: TRBV10-3; cdr3_aa: CAISESQSAAVRDTQYF
v_call: TRBV11-2; cdr3_aa: CASSLGTGPSYGYTF
v_call: TRBV24-1; cdr3_aa: CATSDFNYEQYF
v_call: TRBV5-1; cdr3_aa: CATATGDPAGELFF
v_call: TRBV23-1; cdr3_aa: CASSHRDQTSGDTQYF
v_call: TRBV28; cdr3_aa: CASMGYQQYF
v_call: TRBV2; cdr3_aa: CASTRDRGDQPQHF
v_call: TRBV29-1; cdr3_aa: CSVEGTGGTEETQYF
v_call: TRBV20-1; cdr3_aa: CSASPLGDEQFF
v_call: TRBV12-3/TRBV12-4; cdr3_aa: CASLGQFKYYGYTF
v_call: TRBV7-2; cdr3_aa: CASVRQRGQSYEQYF
v_call: TRBV18; cdr3_aa: CASSPRGVTDTQYF
v_call: TRBV20-1; cdr3_aa: CSARDSYGYTF